Below are 13 T cell receptor beta chains sequenced from a single sample in a study of blood T cell repertoires in COVID-19 (TCRdb year 2020). Libraries were constructed by the immunoSEQ multiplex PCR assay. The table was pulled from immuneACCESS by TCRdb, which kept in-frame rearrangements only. Such tables lose some clones; where checked, under half of the loss comes from unresolved V genes, and the rest has no known cause. The sample records 390,000 or so clones, around 83% of which are singletons. The leading ten clones occupy about 5.4% of the sample. Material for sequencing was PBMCs or T cells enriched from blood (not recorded which). The receptors derive from a woman in her fifties or sixties who had recovered from COVID-19.

The rearrangement uses TRBV10-3 and TRBJ2-7; tentatively, D is TRBD1 (5 bases). Trimming removed 7 bases at V and 5 bases at J, with 12 bases between. CDR1 is ENHRY and CDR2 is SYGVKD in the germline V gene. CDR3 length equals 12 residues. CDR3 protein: CAIITQGNEQYF. The CDR3 nucleotides read TGTGCCATCATCACCCAGGGAAACGAGCAGTACTTC.

The rearrangement links TRBV2 to TRBJ1-2; D remains ambiguous. CDR3 length: 12 amino acids. Germline-derived CDR1 and CDR2 are SNHLY and FYNNEI. V was pared by 4 bases and J by 5 bases, with 8 bases between. CDR3 coding DNA: TGTGCCAGCAGTGTCCTGCTATATGGCTACACCTTC. Residues: CASSVLLYGYTF.

This sequence joins TRBV11-2 and TRBJ1-3; a possible D gene is TRBD1 (6 bases). The V end was cut by 0 bases, the J end by 2 bases, with 8 bases between. This CDR3 has 15 residues. CDR1 is SGHAT, CDR2 FQNNGV, per germline. The CDR3 DNA reads TGTGCCAGCAGCTTAGATTGGACAGCTGGAAACACCATATATTTT. This codes for CASSLDWTAGNTIYF. The variable domain in full, with the rest retrieved from reference TRBV11-2 and TRBJ1-3, is EAGVAQSPRYKIIEKRQSVAFWCNPISGHATLYWYQQILGQGPKLLIQFQNNGVVDDSQLPKDRFSAERLKGVDSTLKIQPAKLEDSAVYLCASSLDWTAGNTIYFGEGSWLTVV.

The chain links TRBV18 to TRBJ1-2, with TRBD1 matching over 11 bases. The CDR3 consists of 16 residues. CDR1 and CDR2 (germline): KGHSH, LQKENI. V gave up 0 bases and J gave up 4 bases; unmatched junction bases: 4. The CDR3 spells CASSPPDRGLLYGYTF. The CDR3 DNA is TGTGCCAGCTCACCACCGGACAGGGGGCTCCTCTATGGCTACACCTTC.

The chain joins TRBV9 to TRBJ1-2; 7 nucleotides align to TRBD1. The CDR3 runs to 14 residues. Germline V gives CDR1 SGDLS, CDR2 YYNGEE. With V trimmed by 4 bases and J by 3 bases, 6 bases remained unmatched. CDR3 region: CASSPDRVHYGYTF. CDR3 nucleotide sequence: TGTGCCAGCAGCCCCGACAGGGTTCACTATGGCTACACCTTC. Based on the CDR3 plus reference TRBV9 and TRBJ1-2, the full variable domain is DSGVTQTPKHLITATGQRVTLRCSPRSGDLSVYWYQQSLDQGLQFLIQYYNGEERAKGNILERFSAQQFPDLHSELNLSSLELGDSALYFCASSPDRVHYGYTFGSGTRLTVV.

The chain carries TRBV15 and TRBJ1-2; D perhaps matches TRBD1 (5 bases). V was cut by 6 bases and J by 7 bases, with 9 bases left in between. Germline V gene sequence: CDR1 LNHNV, CDR2 YYDKDF (reference sequence). CDR3 length equals 11 residues. The CDR3 protein is CATRSGVGYTF. DNA for the CDR3: TGTGCCACCAGGTCGGGGGTTGGCTACACCTTC.

This CDR3 is CASSLGVEVDRGIGKLFF. CDR3 DNA: TGTGCCAGCAGTCTTGGGGTCGAGGTTGACAGGGGGATCGGAAAACTGTTTTTT. V is TRBV6-6 and J is TRBJ1-4, with 9 bases that match TRBD1. Trimming cost V 5 bases and J 10 bases; bases outside gene matches: 20. Germline V gives CDR1 MNHNY, CDR2 SVGAGI (reference sequence). The CDR3 is 18 amino acids.

V and J are TRBV7-9 and TRBJ2-2, with 7 bases that match TRBD1. Trimming removed 5 bases from V and 0 bases from J; junction bases left unmatched: 6. CDR3 length: 16 residues. Germline CDR1 is SEHNR and CDR2 is FQNEAQ (reference sequence). CDR3 DNA: TGTGCCAGCAGCCCAATACAGGGGTCGAACACCGGGGAGCTGTTTTTT. Protein sequence: CASSPIQGSNTGELFF.

The gene calls are TRBV4-1 and TRBJ1-2; a weak D match, TRBD1 (6 bases). CDR3 length: 14 amino acids. CDR1 is MGHRA, CDR2 YSYEKL, per germline. Trimming pared 0 bases from V and 6 bases from J, leaving 11 bases between. The CDR3: CASSQDGGADGYTF. The CDR3 DNA is TGCGCCAGCAGCCAAGATGGGGGGGCGGATGGCTACACCTTC.

This sequence joins TRBV9 and TRBJ2-1; TRBD2 matches 7 bases. There are 20 residues in the CDR3. V shed 0 bases and J 1 base; nucleotides not matched to a gene: 16. Per germline, CDR1 SGDLS and CDR2 YYNGEE. The CDR3 sequence is CASSVDGSFGGSGSYNEQFF. In DNA form, the CDR3 reads TGTGCCAGCAGCGTAGACGGTAGTTTCGGGGGGAGCGGGTCCTACAATGAGCAGTTCTTC.

CDR3 DNA sequence: TGTGCCAGCAGCAAGGAGACAGGCAATTCACCCCTCCACTTT. Translating it yields CASSKETGNSPLHF. The rearrangement uses TRBV21-1 and TRBJ1-6; TRBD1 is the table's D call and was not checked against the DNA. TRBV21-1 is tagged as a pseudogene. CDR3 length equals 14 residues.

V is TRBV11-2 and J is TRBJ2-2, with TRBD2 as a possible D gene (6 bases). Per the germline V gene, CDR1 is SGHAT and CDR2 is FQNNGV. The CDR3 spans 17 residues. V dropped 5 bases and J dropped 0 bases, with 16 bases sitting between them. The CDR3 loop reads CASSPLWRGSNTGELFF. The CDR3 DNA reads TGTGCCAGCAGCCCCCTGTGGCGGGGTTCGAACACCGGGGAGCTGTTTTTT.

The chain links TRBV7-2 to TRBJ2-7; TRBD1 aligns across 8 bases. Per germline, CDR1 SGHTA and CDR2 FQGNSA. This CDR3 comprises 16 residues. J gave up 2 bases and V 5 bases, and 11 bases lay outside the gene matches. Written as DNA, the CDR3 is TGTGCCAGCAGCCCTCGTCAAGGGACAGGCGCCTACGAGCAGTACTTC. Its protein is CASSPRQGTGAYEQYF.